The source of this T cell receptor (beta chain) is a study of T cells after yellow fever vaccination. General study findings and limits: In post-booster samples, most primary-vaccination clones reappeared (approximately 95% CD4, 88% CD8).

MiXCR, applied by TCRdb to the 5' RACE reads, yields one record per CDR3 protein. The table records 150,000 to 200,000 distinct CDR3 sequences, around 7.2% of them present only once. This clonotype was seen at least ten times. Its antigen is unidentified. V was shortened by 6 bases and J by 4 bases, with 12 bases between the two germline ends. CDR1 is GTSNPN and CDR2 is SVGIG in the germline V gene (reference sequence). The CDR3 sequence is 12 residues long. The sample here was CD4+ T cells sorted from PBMCs, taken about 5 days after the first yellow fever vaccination. This sequence was found in a man between 18 and 29 years old who received the YFV17D yellow fever vaccine. V gene TRBV30 combines with J gene TRBJ2-5; D is uncertain. In DNA form, the CDR3 reads TGTGCCTGCTTTCGGATGGGAGAGACCCAGTACTTC. This sequence encodes CACFRMGETQYF.